This TCR beta chain was identified in a study of shared clonotypes between healthy human individuals. Study findings and constraints: A handful of donors had 5% to 6.5% of their naive CD4 clonotypes in common. Although depth was large, rarefaction showed that sequencing of the sorted subsets was incomplete.

Details on this clone: Its antigen is as yet unknown.

This was a deep-level run. Sequencing was performed with immunoSEQ multiplex PCR; in TCRdb, only in-frame clones are kept and a portion is missing. The sample lists over a million clones; roughly 96% were seen once. This receptor was obtained from a man under 40 in good health. Input material: naive CD4+ T cells sorted from blood. Subset specified: CD45RA+ positively selected.

As DNA, the CDR3 is TGTGCCATTGGCCCTAGGACAGGGGGGGACACTGAAGCTTTCTTT. Its translation is CAIGPRTGGDTEAFF. The V call is TRBV19, the J call TRBJ1-1, with 10 bases matching TRBD1. CDR3 length equals 15 residues. V dropped 10 bases and J dropped 3; count of bases not matched to a gene: 11. Germline loops: CDR1 LNHDA, CDR2 SQIVND (reference sequence).